This T cell receptor (beta chain) was captured by sequencing in a study of CD8 T cells in Susac syndrome (dated by TCRdb to the late 2010s). Describing the broader study: Whether CD8+ T cell activation and differentiation in Susac syndrome was antigen driven was tested using repertoire sequencing.

Study-level results and caveats: The number of individuals in the TCR sequencing and HLA analysis was acknowledged as relatively small.

RNA was extracted using the RNeasy kit, and about 0.45 to 1 microgram was reverse transcribed with random hexamers. TCR beta CDR3 regions were amplified with the immunoSEQ multiplex PCR assay covering 54 Vbeta and 13 Jbeta segments. PCR amplification bias was corrected by using a synthetic template baseline for primer optimization and computational correction. On the authors' methods: Reads were assigned to V, D and J genes according to IMGT and analyzed in immunoSEQ Analyzer, with only productive sequences retained. Clonality was computed as one minus Shannon entropy normalized by log2 of the number of productive unique sequences. Public and private clones were assessed among the 100 most prevalent clones of each patient and control. A clone was defined as Susac-specific if it was absent from the healthy and MS cohorts, from over a thousand published viral clones and from other ImmuneACCESS disease sequences. TCRdb trimmed public reads at Q25 via fastp, called clones via MiXCR and kept in-frame beta chains. Under each unique CDR3 protein, matching rows form one entry showing the most common genes and DNA. These V and J calls are TCRdb output, not the study's own analysis. A total of about 150,000 distinct CDR3 sequences appear in this sample, 80% to 95% of them only once. Of the sample, 0.09% to 0.1% falls within the top ten clones.

There are 14 amino acids in the CDR3, from cysteine to phenylalanine inclusive. The CDR3 DNA has 42 bases and is translated from base 1. Trimming costs V 0 bases and J 5 bases, and their ends lie 8 bases apart. Peripheral blood CD8+ and CD4+ T cells from healthy donors, Susac syndrome patients and multiple sclerosis patients were profiled by high-throughput TCR beta sequencing. Multiple sclerosis controls were treatment-naive patients with stable or active relapsing-remitting disease fulfilling revised McDonald criteria. Bulk CD8+ and CD4+ T cells were purified by magnetic negative isolation, whereas CD8+ TEMRA cells were enriched by FACS. Blood was collected in EDTA tubes and processed within 24 hours, with PBMCs isolated through density gradient centrifugation. PBMCs destined for TCR sequencing were cryopreserved in liquid nitrogen and later thawed in a 37 °C water bath. Purity of sorted or isolated CD4+, CD8+ and CD8+ TEMRA cells was at least 90%.

A remark on this clonotype: Its cognate antigen has yet to be identified. Base qualities were left out, and no much larger clone turns up one base away.

The receptor chain draws on TRBV12-3 or TRBV12-4 and TRBJ1-5; the D gene is perhaps TRBD1, on 5 matching bases. The source material was CD4+ T cells from PBMCs. The TCR sequence derives from a human donor with multiple sclerosis. Read as DNA, the sequence is TGTGCCAGCAGTTTAGCCCGAGGGGATCAGCCCCAGCATTTT. Translated, this gives CASSLARGDQPQHF.